This TCR beta chain was captured by sequencing in a study of CXCR3-negative and CXCR3-positive naive CD8 T cells. 5' RACE with UMI labels generated the TRB cDNA libraries. TCRdb reanalyzed the 5' RACE reads and collapses them to one entry per CDR3 protein, without DNA. Its table lists roughly 70,000 distinct CDR3 sequences. This CDR3 comprises 11 residues. CDR1 is SQVTM and CDR2 is ANQGSEA in the germline V gene. The clonotype comes from a human donor in good health. Some clones in this sample may be carry-over from other donors' samples. The chain carries TRBV29-1 and TRBJ2-1. Sequenced material: naive CXCR3- CD8+ T cells from blood. Subset specified: CD45RO-CCR7+CD27+CD95- naive CD8+ T cells lacking CXCR3 (TNR3-). CDR3 loop: CSANSYNEQFF.